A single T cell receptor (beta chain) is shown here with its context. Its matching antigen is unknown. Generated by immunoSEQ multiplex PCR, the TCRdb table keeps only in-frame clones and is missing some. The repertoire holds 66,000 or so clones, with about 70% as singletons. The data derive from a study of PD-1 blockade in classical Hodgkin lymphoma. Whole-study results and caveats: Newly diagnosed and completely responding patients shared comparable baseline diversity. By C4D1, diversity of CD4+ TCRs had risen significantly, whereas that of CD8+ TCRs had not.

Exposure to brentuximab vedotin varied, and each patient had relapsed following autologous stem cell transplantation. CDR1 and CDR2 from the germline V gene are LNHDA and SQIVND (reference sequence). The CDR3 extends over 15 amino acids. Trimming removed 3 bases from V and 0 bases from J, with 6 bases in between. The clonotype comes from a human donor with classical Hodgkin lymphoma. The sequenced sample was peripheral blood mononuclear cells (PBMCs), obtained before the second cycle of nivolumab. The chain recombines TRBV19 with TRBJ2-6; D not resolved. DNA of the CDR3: TGTGCCAGTAGTATGGGAAACTCTGGGGCCAACGTCCTGACTTTC. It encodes CASSMGNSGANVLTF.